The 2 T cell receptor beta chains listed next were all sequenced from one sample in a study of cytomegalovirus exposure and HLA in healthy donors. Sequencing was performed with immunoSEQ multiplex PCR; in TCRdb, only in-frame clones are kept and a portion is missing. The table has tens of thousands of clones, roughly 94% seen once; the top ten hold around 5.5%. Source material: PBMCs. Every receptor here comes from a young woman in good health and CMV-seropositive.

V is TRBV7-2 and J is TRBJ2-3; TRBD2 agrees at 11 bases. J was trimmed by 5 bases and V by 4 bases; bases with no gene match: 11. The CDR3 is 17 amino acids. Germline assignment: CDR1 SGHTA and CDR2 FQGNSA. CDR3 sequence reads: CASSYRLAGHGGDTQYF. DNA for the CDR3: TGTGCCAGCAGCTACCGACTAGCGGGACATGGTGGAGATACGCAGTATTTT.

This chain connects TRBV29-1 to TRBJ1-5; D possibly corresponds to TRBD1 (5 bases). The V end lost 6 bases, the J end lost 3 bases, and 12 bases lay between the germline ends. The germline V gene encodes CDR1 SQVTM and CDR2 ANQGSEA. This CDR3 has 13 residues. The CDR3: CSVVGGNNQPQHF. The CDR3 region has the DNA TGCAGCGTAGTCGGGGGGAACAATCAGCCCCAGCATTTT.